The source of this TCR beta chain is a study of T cells after yellow fever vaccination. Overall study results and limits: In post-booster samples, most primary-vaccination clones reappeared (about 95% CD4, about 90% CD8). A small share of clonotypes appeared in both CD4 and CD8 compartments.

This CDR3 contains 15 residues. CDR1 is SGHRS and CDR2 is YFSETQ in the germline V gene. V was shortened by 1 base and J by 7 bases, with 14 bases between the two germline ends. Making TCR cDNA involved 5'RACE template switching, which added UMIs and a universal primer site. TCRdb reanalysed the 5' RACE reads using MiXCR and keeps one entry per CDR3 protein. The sample contains hundreds of thousands of distinct CDR3 sequences, 6% to 8% of which appear only once. This clonotype was found many times. Its target is unknown. The chain is built from TRBV5-1 and TRBJ1-4; possible D gene TRBD1, 6 bases. The receptor comes from a young man who received the YFV17D yellow fever vaccine. Sequences were derived from PBMCs, sampled 5 days after the yellow fever booster vaccination. CDR3 loop: CASSLTQGAGEKLFF. CDR3 nucleotides: TGCGCCAGCAGCTTGACACAGGGCGCGGGTGAAAAACTGTTTTTT.